Listed here are 24 T cell receptor beta chains from one sample, sequenced in a study of blood T cells in healthy people across ages (dated by TCRdb to the mid-2010s). Receptor libraries were prepared by 5' RACE. Sequencer: Illumina HiSeq 2500. A second about 6 to 11 cycle PCR used a sample-barcoded 5' primer and a J-beta primer mix. The raw public reads went through TCRdb reprocessing: fastp at Q25, MiXCR clone calling, in-frame beta chains kept. Rows merge per CDR3 protein into single entries with the most common DNA and genes. Present in this sample are around 780,000 distinct CDR3 sequences, around three fifths of which were seen just once. Roughly 25% of the sample comes from the top ten. Sample: blood. Every receptor here comes from a man in his forties in good health.

The chain carries TRBV10-2 and TRBJ1-2, with D maybe TRBD1 (6 bases). CDR1 WSHSY and CDR2 SAAADI come from the germline V gene. This CDR3 is built from 14 residues. V was pared by 1 base and J by 4 bases, with 10 bases between. CDR3 in amino acids: CASSELDSRYGYTF. CDR3 sequence (DNA): TGCGCCAGCAGTGAGTTGGACAGTCGCTATGGCTACACCTTC.

As regards this clonotype: The junction departs from the called germline gene at one end, perhaps through a read error. This chain joins TRBV29-1 and TRBJ1-4; possibly TRBD1 for D (6 bases). Germline V CDR1 and CDR2: SQVTM, ANQGSEA. CDR3 length equals 13 residues. CDR3 nucleotide sequence: TGTGGTGGGGGCCAATCAACTAATGAAAAACTGTTTTTT. It yields the protein CGGGQSTNEKLFF.

This rearrangement joins TRBV5-6 to TRBJ1-5; D is unresolved. The CDR3 is 15 residues long. CDR1 is SGHDT and CDR2 is YYEEEE in the germline V gene. Trimming took off 5 bases at V and 4 bases at J, with 16 bases between the two ends. CDR3 DNA: TGTGCCAGCAGAACCCAGGCAGGTTGGAATCAGCCCCAGCATTTT. Translated: CASRTQAGWNQPQHF. The complete variable domain, with remaining parts taken from reference TRBV5-6 and TRBJ1-5, reads DAGVTQSPTHLIKTRGQQVTLRCSPKSGHDTVSWYQQALGQGPQFIFQYYEEEERQRGNFPDRFSGHQFPNYSSELNVNALLLGDSALYLCASRTQAGWNQPQHFGDGTRLSIL.

The chain uses TRBV6-1 and TRBJ2-3; D is perhaps TRBD1 or TRBD2 (6 bases each). CDR3 size: 18 residues. From germline, CDR1 is MNHNS and CDR2 SASEGT. V shed 7 bases and J shed 2 bases, with 25 bases lying between them. The CDR3 protein is CASIKQGLASTLTDTQYF. The CDR3, as DNA: TGTGCCAGCATCAAACAGGGCCTAGCGAGTACCCTCACAGATACGCAGTATTTT.

This clonotype appeared a few times. This rearrangement joins TRBV15 to TRBJ2-7, with D perhaps matching TRBD2 (5 bases). There are 15 residues in the CDR3. Trimming pared 8 bases from V and 2 bases from J, leaving 19 bases between. From germline, CDR1 is LNHNV and CDR2 YYDKDF (reference sequence). CDR3: CATSRGSGLAYEQYF. CDR3 coding DNA: TGTGCCACCTCCCGGGGTTCAGGCTTGGCCTACGAGCAGTACTTC.

There are a few counts of this clonotype. This sequence joins TRBV9 and TRBJ2-5; D remains unclear. The CDR3 sequence is 14 residues long. Germline-derived CDR1 and CDR2 are SGDLS and YYNGEE. V was clipped by 0 bases and J by 1 base, with 7 bases between them. CDR3 sequence (DNA): TGTGCCAGCAGCGTAGGTCCCACCCAAGAGACCCAGTACTTC. Residues: CASSVGPTQETQYF. Complete variable domain (other parts from reference TRBV9 and TRBJ2-5): DSGVTQTPKHLITATGQRVTLRCSPRSGDLSVYWYQQSLDQGLQFLIQYYNGEERAKGNILERFSAQQFPDLHSELNLSSLELGDSALYFCASSVGPTQETQYFGPGTRLLVL.

The chain uses TRBV6-6 and TRBJ2-5, with TRBD1 matching 7 bases. In germline, CDR1 is MNHNY, CDR2 SVGAGI (reference sequence). J lost 5 bases, V lost 0 bases, and 6 bases had no gene match. This CDR3 contains 15 residues. The CDR3 DNA reads as TGTGCCAGCAGTTACTCCGACAGGGCCGAGGAGACCCAGTACTTC. It codes for CASSYSDRAEETQYF.

The V and J genes are TRBV5-1 and TRBJ1-6; TRBD1 might be the D (5 bases). In germline, CDR1 is SGHRS, CDR2 YFSETQ. The length of the CDR3 is 15 residues. V gave up 2 bases and J gave up 5 bases, with 11 bases separating them. The chain's CDR3 is CASSFGTPDNSPLHF. DNA of the CDR3: TGCGCCAGCAGCTTCGGGACCCCAGATAATTCACCCCTCCACTTT. The whole variable domain, remainder taken from reference TRBV5-1 and TRBJ1-6, is KAGVTQTPRYLIKTRGQQVTLSCSPISGHRSVSWYQQTPGQGLQFLFEYFSETQRNKGNFPGRFSGRQFSNSRSEMNVSTLELGDSALYLCASSFGTPDNSPLHFGNGTRLTVT.

The CDR3 nucleotides read TGTGCTAGTGGTCGGACAGGGCCCTCCTACGAGCAGTACTTC. It specifies CASGRTGPSYEQYF. V gene TRBV12-5 combines with J gene TRBJ2-7, with 8 positions matching TRBD1. The CDR3 is 14 amino acids. In germline, CDR1 is LGHNT, CDR2 FRNRAP. V was pared by 5 bases and J by 0 bases, with 3 bases of the junction left unmatched. The full variable domain, completed using reference TRBV12-5 and TRBJ2-7, is DARVTQTPRHKVTEMGQEVTMRCQPILGHNTVFWYRQTMMQGLELLAYFRNRAPLDDSGMPKDRFSAEMPDATLATLKIQPSEPRDSAVYFCASGRTGPSYEQYFGPGTRLTVT.

This clonotype was detected once. V gene TRBV27 combines with J gene TRBJ2-5; 7 bases agree with TRBD1. V was pared by 3 bases and J by 10 bases, with 8 bases of the junction left unmatched. This CDR3 comprises 13 residues. Germline CDR1 and CDR2: MNHEY and SMNVEV (reference sequence). The CDR3 region has the DNA TGTGCCAGCAGTTTGGGCCCGGGGACAGACCAGTACTTC. Its protein is CASSLGPGTDQYF.

The chain uses TRBV20-1 and TRBJ1-1, with D unclear. Trimming took off 0 bases at V and 5 bases at J, with 10 bases between the two ends. CDR3 size: 13 residues. From germline, CDR1 is DFQATT and CDR2 SNEGSKA (reference sequence). DNA of the CDR3: TGCAGTGCTAGAGATCTTGGGCGGACTGAAGCTTTCTTT. Its protein product is CSARDLGRTEAFF.

This clonotype turned up a few times. The rearrangement links TRBV3-1 to TRBJ1-2, with TRBD1 matching over 8 bases. The trim removed 1 base at V and 8 bases at J, leaving 6 bases unmatched. This CDR3 region has 14 residues. Germline CDR1 and CDR2: LGHDT and YNNKEL (reference sequence). The CDR3 region has the DNA TGTGCCAGCAGCCAAGCGACAGGGGTCTTGGGCTACACCTTC. Translation gives CASSQATGVLGYTF.

The chain recombines TRBV7-9 with TRBJ1-2; TRBD1 is a possible D gene (5 bases). Germline CDR1 is SEHNR and CDR2 is FQNEAQ (reference sequence). Deletions cut 5 bases from V and 0 bases from J, with 13 bases between. The CDR3 is 15 residues long. CDR3 sequence: CASSLGTVTNYGYTF. CDR3 sequence (DNA): TGTGCCAGCAGCCTCGGGACGGTGACTAACTATGGCTACACCTTC.

This sequence joins TRBV20-1 and TRBJ2-7, with 11 nucleotides matching TRBD2. Germline V lookup: CDR1 DFQATT, CDR2 SNEGSKA (reference sequence). This CDR3 has 12 residues. V shed 3 bases and J 7 bases; nucleotides not matched to a gene: 2. In DNA form, the CDR3 reads TGCAGTGCTAGGACTAGCGGGGCAGAGCAGTACTTC. This gives the protein CSARTSGAEQYF.

This clonotype was seen a few times. This chain connects TRBV7-2 to TRBJ2-7; 8 bases fit TRBD2. Trimming removed 1 base from V and 6 bases from J; junction bases left unmatched: 8. The CDR3 is 15 residues long. Germline values: CDR1 SGHTA, CDR2 FQGNSA. CDR3 DNA: TGTGCCAGCAGCTTAGATGGTCGGGAGGGCGTCGAGCAGTACTTC. Protein sequence: CASSLDGREGVEQYF.

This sequence joins TRBV20-1 and TRBJ2-4, with unresolved D. The J call may be in error: the DNA end matches TRBJ2-7 better. Germline V gene sequence: CDR1 DFQATT, CDR2 SNEGSKA (reference sequence). This CDR3 comprises 13 residues. CDR3 sequence reads: CSARGDLDYEQYF. DNA of the CDR3: TGCAGTGCTAGAGGGGATTTAGATTACGAGCAGTACTTC.

This clonotype has only one observation. The V and J genes are TRBV2 and TRBJ1-4; D call uncertain. Trimming removed 6 bases from V and 0 bases from J, with 14 bases in between. The CDR3 covers 16 residues. Germline CDR1 and CDR2: SNHLY and FYNNEI. CDR3 sequence reads: CASRIGSHATNEKLFF. CDR3 nucleotides: TGTGCCAGCAGAATAGGCAGCCATGCAACTAATGAAAAACTGTTTTTT.

This clonotype was seen a handful of times. This chain uses TRBV10-3 with TRBJ2-3, with 12 nucleotides matching TRBD1. Germline CDR1 ENHRY, CDR2 SYGVKD. V was pared by 6 bases and J by 5 bases, with 6 bases of the junction left unmatched. The CDR3 spans 15 residues. This CDR3 reads CAIRGTGGFIDTQYF. In DNA, the CDR3 is TGTGCCATCAGAGGGACAGGGGGCTTTATAGATACGCAGTATTTT.

The chain carries TRBV24-1 and TRBJ2-1; perhaps TRBD1 as D (5 bases). The CDR3 loop spans 15 amino acids. Per the germline V gene, CDR1 is KGHDR and CDR2 is SFDVKD. V dropped 1 base and J dropped 5 bases, with 11 bases sitting between them. CDR3 region: CATSDFRVPDNEQFF. In DNA, the CDR3 is TGTGCCACCAGTGATTTCAGGGTTCCAGACAATGAGCAGTTCTTC.

V is TRBV5-1 and J is TRBJ2-7, with D perhaps assigned TRBD1 or TRBD2 (6 bases each). The J call is uncertain, as TRBJ2-5 better fits the DNA end. The CDR3 has 14 residues. Germline lookup yields CDR1 SGHRS and CDR2 YFSETQ. The CDR3 bases are TGCGCCAGCAGCTTATTTGGGGGGCAGGAGACCCAGTACTTC. It yields the protein CASSLFGGQETQYF.

V and J are TRBV5-1 and TRBJ1-4; D not certain. Germline V gene lookup returns CDR1 SGHRS and CDR2 YFSETQ. This CDR3 has 16 amino acids. V dropped 1 base and J dropped 0 bases, with 10 bases sitting between them. The CDR3 coding sequence is TGCGCCAGCAGCTTGAGCTGGGAAGCAACTAATGAAAAACTGTTTTTT. Translated: CASSLSWEATNEKLFF.

This sequence joins TRBV7-7 and TRBJ2-5; the match to TRBD2 covers 9 bases. Trimming took 1 base from V and 11 from J; bases not matched to a gene: 11. This CDR3 spans 15 amino acids. Germline values: CDR1 SSHAT, CDR2 FNYEAQ (reference sequence). In DNA, the CDR3 is TGTGCCAGCAGCTTAGGCGGGAGGGAGCTCAATGAGCAGTACTTC. This codes for CASSLGGRELNEQYF.

V and J are TRBV10-3 and TRBJ2-7, with 7 bases identical to TRBD1. Germline V gives CDR1 ENHRY, CDR2 SYGVKD. This CDR3 is 12 amino acids long. V lost 4 bases, J lost 5 bases, and 2 bases stayed unmatched. The CDR3 is CAISGQGNEQYF. In DNA, the CDR3 is TGTGCCATCAGTGGACAGGGTAACGAGCAGTACTTC.

The chain combines TRBV4-2 with TRBJ1-2, with D maybe TRBD1 (5 bases). With 0 bases removed from V and 0 bases from J, the gap between germline ends came to 23 bases. Germline V gene sequence: CDR1 LGHNA, CDR2 YNFKEQ. This CDR3 has 20 amino acids. CDR3 sequence reads: CASSQDDFGASGAANYGYTF. As DNA, the CDR3 is TGTGCCAGCAGCCAAGATGATTTTGGGGCGTCGGGCGCCGCTAACTATGGCTACACCTTC.